Shown below are 16 T cell receptor beta chains from a single sample sequenced in a study of blood T cells in healthy people across ages. It was with a sample-barcoded 5' primer and a J-beta primer mix that a second PCR of roughly 7 to 12 cycles was run. TCRdb called the 5' RACE reads again in MiXCR, with one record for every CDR3 protein. The table lists hundreds of thousands of distinct CDR3 sequences, around 36% of them singletons. Material for sequencing was blood. These receptor sequences come from a man aged 18 to 29 in good health.

This sequence joins TRBV29-1 and TRBJ2-4; possibly TRBD1 or TRBD2 for D (5 bases each). Germline loops: CDR1 SQVTM, CDR2 ANQGSEA. CDR3 size: 13 residues. The V end was cut by 7 bases, the J end by 5 bases, with 15 bases between. This chain's CDR3 is CSATNMGQNIQYF. The CDR3 nucleotides are TGCAGCGCGACCAATATGGGACAAAACATTCAGTACTTC. Drawing the rest from reference TRBV29-1 and TRBJ2-4, the complete variable domain is SAVISQKPSRDICQRGTSLTIQCQVDSQVTMMFWYRQQPGQSLTLIATANQGSEATYESGFVIDKFPISRPNLTFSTLTVSNMSPEDSSIYLCSATNMGQNIQYFGAGTRLSVL.

This rearrangement joins TRBV6-1 to TRBJ2-1; D possibly matches TRBD1 or TRBD2 (5 bases each). CDR3 length: 14 residues. CDR1 MNHNS and CDR2 SASEGT come from the germline V gene. V shed 7 bases and J shed 6 bases, with 16 bases lying between them. CDR3 region: CASNRDPASNEQFF. The CDR3 DNA reads TGTGCCAGCAATAGGGACCCTGCGTCCAATGAGCAGTTCTTC.

The J gene is TRBJ1-4, the V gene TRBV5-1; a weak D match, TRBD1 (6 bases). Trimming removed 3 bases at V and 7 bases at J, with 16 bases between. The germline CDR1 and CDR2 sequences are SGHRS and YFSETQ. This CDR3 is built from 15 residues. The CDR3 DNA reads TGCGCCAGCAGCTCGCGGGGGGCAGAGAGTGAAAAACTGTTTTTT. It is translated as CASSSRGAESEKLFF.

V usage is TRBV9 and J usage is TRBJ2-7, with 9 bases matching TRBD1. The junction had 9 bases not matched to a gene; V was cut back by 0 bases and J by 5 bases. The CDR3 is made up of 16 amino acids. Per the germline V gene, CDR1 is SGDLS and CDR2 is YYNGEE. The CDR3 sequence: CASSVGGTGLSHEQYF. CDR3 coding DNA: TGTGCCAGCAGCGTAGGGGGGACAGGGTTGAGCCACGAGCAGTACTTC.

This clonotype was counted many times. The V gene is TRBV12-3 or TRBV12-4, the J gene TRBJ2-1; D remains unclear. The CDR3 length is 11 residues. V lost 1 base, J lost 15 bases, and 10 bases lay in between. CDR3 nucleotide sequence: TGTGCCAGCAGTTTAGTAGACCGGCGGTTCTTC. Its protein is CASSLVDRRFF.

This chain links TRBV12-3 or TRBV12-4 with TRBJ1-2; D is possibly TRBD1 (6 bases). The CDR3 has 14 residues. V was cut by 6 bases and J by 4 bases, with 15 bases left in between. The DNA for the CDR3 is TGTGCCAGCAGCTACCAGGGGTTACCCTATGGCTACACCTTC. Translating gives CASSYQGLPYGYTF.

This clonotype was observed a few times. The rearrangement links TRBV12-3 or TRBV12-4 to TRBJ1-1; D is unresolved. The CDR3 runs to 12 residues. V gave up 2 bases and J gave up 3 bases, with 4 bases separating them. This CDR3 is CASSLWDTEAFF. The CDR3 DNA sequence: TGTGCCAGCAGTTTATGGGACACTGAAGCTTTCTTT.

This clonotype was recorded a few times. This may arise from a read error, as a much more abundant clone is one base away. Here the CDR3 reads CASSWGVSYEQYF. In DNA, the CDR3 is TGTGCCAGCAGTTGGGGGGTCTCCTACGAGCAGTACTTC. The rearrangement links TRBV12-3 or TRBV12-4 to TRBJ2-7; perhaps TRBD2 as D (6 bases). The CDR3 is 13 residues long. V lost 4 bases, J lost 0 bases, and 7 bases lay in between.

For this clonotype: A much bigger clone sits one base away, suggesting this may be a read error. The chain has TRBV12-3 or TRBV12-4 and TRBJ1-5; D call uncertain. This CDR3 is 13 amino acids long. Trimming left V 1 base short and J 7 bases short, with 8 bases between. The chain's CDR3 is CASSLGPLQPQHF. The CDR3 nucleotides read TGTGCCAGCAGTTTAGGACCCTTGCAGCCCCAGCATTTT.

At least ten counts were recorded for this clonotype. The rearrangement uses TRBV29-1 and TRBJ2-5, with TRBD1 matching over 8 bases. Germline V gene data show CDR1 as SQVTM and CDR2 as ANQGSEA. The CDR3 has 12 residues. V dropped 7 bases and J dropped 3; count of bases not matched to a gene: 4. The CDR3 nucleotides are TGCAGCGCGGACAGGGTCGAAGAGACCCAGTACTTC. Its protein is CSADRVEETQYF.

The V gene is TRBV15, the J gene TRBJ2-5, with D possibly TRBD2 on 6 matching bases. This CDR3 spans 16 amino acids. Per germline, CDR1 LNHNV and CDR2 YYDKDF (reference sequence). V was cut by 0 bases and J by 13 bases, with 24 bases left in between. CDR3 nucleotide sequence: TGTGCCACCAGCAGAGATATAGAAGGGGTGGGGGGTAAGGGGTACTTC. It translates to CATSRDIEGVGGKGYF.

The chain is built from TRBV30 and TRBJ2-5; the D is unclear. V lost 3 bases, J lost 5 bases, and 13 bases lay in between. This CDR3 is 13 amino acids long. The germline gives CDR1 GTSNPN, CDR2 SVGIG (reference sequence). Here the CDR3 reads CAWRYKGLETQYF. As DNA, the CDR3 is TGTGCCTGGAGATATAAAGGGCTTGAGACCCAGTACTTC.

V and J are TRBV12-3 or TRBV12-4 and TRBJ2-5; 11 bases fit TRBD2. This CDR3 contains 16 residues. Trimming took 6 bases from V and 7 from J; bases not matched to a gene: 13. This CDR3 is CASSSLAGGMGVTQYF. The CDR3 region has the DNA TGTGCCAGCAGCTCCCTAGCGGGGGGCATGGGAGTGACCCAGTACTTC.

This clonotype was counted a few times. V gene TRBV5-1 combines with J gene TRBJ1-4; D might be TRBD1 (6 bases). V lost 6 bases, J lost 0 bases, and 12 bases lay in between. Germline V gene sequence: CDR1 SGHRS, CDR2 YFSETQ. The CDR3 has 15 amino acids. The CDR3 DNA reads as TGCGCCAGCAATCAGGGGATCTCAACTAATGAAAAACTGTTTTTT. It encodes CASNQGISTNEKLFF.

The chain carries TRBV10-3 and TRBJ1-3; 7 nucleotides align to TRBD1. Germline CDR1 is ENHRY and CDR2 is SYGVKD. With 4 bases clipped from V and 5 bases from J, the junction kept 2 bases outside the gene matches. This CDR3 comprises 13 residues. CDR3 coding DNA: TGTGCCATCAGTGGACAGGGTAGAAACACCATATATTTT. This encodes CAISGQGRNTIYF.

This clonotype was observed many times. The genes are TRBV5-1 and TRBJ2-5; D gene ambiguous. V lost 0 bases, J lost 2 bases, and 8 bases lay in between. Germline CDR1 is SGHRS and CDR2 is YFSETQ. The CDR3 covers 14 residues. The DNA for the CDR3 is TGCGCCAGCAGCTTGGGTACACTTCAAGAGACCCAGTACTTC. This translates into CASSLGTLQETQYF. The variable domain in full, completed from reference TRBV5-1 and TRBJ2-5, reads KAGVTQTPRYLIKTRGQQVTLSCSPISGHRSVSWYQQTPGQGLQFLFEYFSETQRNKGNFPGRFSGRQFSNSRSEMNVSTLELGDSALYLCASSLGTLQETQYFGPGTRLLVL.